Each of the 9 T cell receptor beta chains below was sequenced from the same sample in a study of shared clonotypes between healthy human individuals. As defined, naive CD8 cells were CD45RO-negative and positively selected for CCR7, with terminally differentiated effector memory CD45RA+ cells excluded. Method: immunoSEQ multiplex PCR; TCRdb's copy keeps in-frame clones and lacks some. The data hold about 2.1 million clones, with about 94% observed a single time. The sequenced sample consisted of naive CD8+ T cells from PBMCs. The source is a young man in good health. Some clones in this sample may be carry-over from other donors' samples.

J is TRBJ1-2 and V is TRBV27, with D possibly TRBD1 on 5 matching bases. V was trimmed by 5 bases and J by 7 bases, leaving 20 bases between them. Germline V gene sequence: CDR1 MNHEY, CDR2 SMNVEV (reference sequence). The CDR3 contains 15 residues. CDR3 bases: TGTGCCAGCAGTCTCATCGGGGGGGGAGCTAGTGGCTACACCTTC. This codes for CASSLIGGGASGYTF.

Regarding this clone: At the DNA level, this CDR3 is encoded by other sequences in the same sample as well. The chain links TRBV9 to TRBJ2-2; D gene ambiguous. Germline CDR1 reads SGDLS; CDR2 reads YYNGEE. V was cut by 0 bases and J by 8 bases, with 5 bases left in between. The CDR3 consists of 12 residues. CDR3 sequence reads: CASSVVGGELFF. CDR3 bases: TGTGCCAGCAGCGTAGTGGGTGGGGAGCTGTTTTTT.

The rearrangement joins TRBV27 to TRBJ2-3; tentatively, D is TRBD2 (5 bases). The ends were cut back, 2 bases at V and 6 bases at J, with 15 bases in the middle. In germline, CDR1 is MNHEY, CDR2 SMNVEV (reference sequence). The CDR3 is made up of 15 amino acids. This CDR3 is CASSLLPGLRDTQYF. As DNA, the CDR3 is TGTGCCAGCAGTTTACTACCGGGGTTGAGGGATACGCAGTATTTT.

The chain combines TRBV18 with TRBJ2-3; TRBD2 agrees at 7 bases. V gave up 3 bases and J gave up 3 bases; unmatched junction bases: 24. Germline values: CDR1 KGHSH, CDR2 LQKENI. This CDR3 is built from 21 residues. The CDR3: CASSPTIQKTLAPKETDTQYF. CDR3 nucleotides: TGTGCCAGCTCACCGACCATACAAAAAACACTAGCGCCCAAAGAGACAGATACGCAGTATTTT.

This clone was recorded a few times. Different DNA sequences within this sample yield the same CDR3. The J gene is TRBJ2-2, the V gene TRBV28, with D unresolved. V was clipped by 3 bases and J by 6 bases, with 2 bases between them. Germline CDR1 is MDHEN and CDR2 is SYDVKM. The CDR3 consists of 11 residues. The CDR3 region is CASSFSGELFF. DNA of the CDR3: TGTGCCAGCAGTTTCTCCGGGGAGCTGTTTTTT. Looking up the rest from reference TRBV28 and TRBJ2-2 gives the full variable domain: DVKVTQSSRYLVKRTGEKVFLECVQDMDHENMFWYRQDPGLGLRLIYFSYDVKMKEKGDIPEGYSVSREKKERFSLILESASTNQTSMYLCASSFSGELFFGEGSRLTVL.

The chain has TRBV5-4 and TRBJ2-3; D tentatively reads TRBD1 or TRBD2 (5 bases each). This CDR3 comprises 12 residues. Germline assignment: CDR1 SGHNT and CDR2 YYREEE (reference sequence). Trimming took off 5 bases at V and 4 bases at J, with 8 bases between the two ends. CDR3 residues: CASRRGADTQYF. CDR3 sequence (DNA): TGTGCCAGCAGAAGAGGGGCAGATACGCAGTATTTT.

This chain uses TRBV27 with TRBJ2-7, with 12 bases lining up with TRBD2. CDR1 and CDR2 (germline): MNHEY, SMNVEV (reference sequence). The CDR3 contains 15 residues. After removal of 5 bases from V and 2 bases from J, the junction contained 4 bases not matched to a gene. In DNA, the CDR3 is TGTGCCAGCAGTATCCTAGCGGGAGGGACCTACGAGCAGTACTTC. Amino acid sequence: CASSILAGGTYEQYF.

V usage is TRBV6-5 and J usage is TRBJ2-3; no clear D. Germline V gene data show CDR1 as MNHEY and CDR2 as SVGAGI. CDR3 size: 15 residues. The V gene lost 0 bases and the J gene lost 2 bases, with 9 bases spanning the gap. This chain's CDR3 is CASSYSAPYTDTQYF. The CDR3, as DNA: TGTGCCAGCAGTTACTCGGCCCCCTACACAGATACGCAGTATTTT.

The rearrangement links TRBV9 to TRBJ2-7; 10 bases fit TRBD2. Germline assignment: CDR1 SGDLS and CDR2 YYNGEE. V was pared by 4 bases and J by 1 base, with 5 bases of the junction left unmatched. CDR3 size: 15 residues. The CDR3 protein is CASSKVAGGSYEQYF. The DNA of the CDR3 is TGTGCCAGCAGCAAAGTAGCGGGAGGATCCTACGAGCAGTACTTC.